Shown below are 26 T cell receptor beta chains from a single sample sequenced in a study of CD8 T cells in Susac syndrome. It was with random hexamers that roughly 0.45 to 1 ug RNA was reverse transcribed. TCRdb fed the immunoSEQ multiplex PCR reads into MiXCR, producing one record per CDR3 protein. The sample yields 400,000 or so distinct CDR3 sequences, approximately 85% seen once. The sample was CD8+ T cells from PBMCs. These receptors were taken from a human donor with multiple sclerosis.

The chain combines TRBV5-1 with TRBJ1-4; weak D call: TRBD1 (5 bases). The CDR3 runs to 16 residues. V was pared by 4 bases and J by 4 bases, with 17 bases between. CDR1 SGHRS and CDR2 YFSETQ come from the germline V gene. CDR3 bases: TGCGCCAGCAGCCTCCGGGGCCCCTTATTTAATGAAAAACTGTTTTTT. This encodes CASSLRGPLFNEKLFF.

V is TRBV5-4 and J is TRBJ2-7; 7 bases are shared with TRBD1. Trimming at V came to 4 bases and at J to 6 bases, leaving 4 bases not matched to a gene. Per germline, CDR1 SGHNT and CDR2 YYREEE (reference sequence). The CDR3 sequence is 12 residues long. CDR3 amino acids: CASSPTGTEQYF. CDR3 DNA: TGTGCCAGCAGCCCGACAGGGACCGAGCAGTACTTC.

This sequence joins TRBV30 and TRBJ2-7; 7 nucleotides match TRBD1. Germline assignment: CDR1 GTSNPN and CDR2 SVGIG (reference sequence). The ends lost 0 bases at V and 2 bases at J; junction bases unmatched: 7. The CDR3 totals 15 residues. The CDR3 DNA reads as TGTGCCTGGAGTGTACCCGAGACAGGGACCTACGAGCAGTACTTC. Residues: CAWSVPETGTYEQYF.

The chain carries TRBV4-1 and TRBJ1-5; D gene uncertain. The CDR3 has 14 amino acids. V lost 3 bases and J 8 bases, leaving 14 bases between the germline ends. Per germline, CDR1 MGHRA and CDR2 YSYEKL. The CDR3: CASSQTDPWEPQHF. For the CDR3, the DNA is TGCGCCAGCAGCCAGACGGACCCTTGGGAGCCCCAGCATTTT.

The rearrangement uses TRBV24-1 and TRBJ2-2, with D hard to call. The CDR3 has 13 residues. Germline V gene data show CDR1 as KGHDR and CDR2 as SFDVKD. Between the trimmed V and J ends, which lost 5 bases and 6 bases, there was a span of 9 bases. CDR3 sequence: CATSAGYPGELFF. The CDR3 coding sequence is TGTGCCACCAGTGCTGGGTACCCCGGGGAGCTGTTTTTT.

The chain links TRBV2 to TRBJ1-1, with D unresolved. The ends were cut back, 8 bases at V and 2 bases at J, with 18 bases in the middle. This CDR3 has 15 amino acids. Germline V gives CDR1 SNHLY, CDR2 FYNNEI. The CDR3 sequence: CASQNKQDLNTEAFF. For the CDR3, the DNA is TGTGCCAGCCAAAACAAGCAGGACCTAAACACTGAAGCTTTCTTT.

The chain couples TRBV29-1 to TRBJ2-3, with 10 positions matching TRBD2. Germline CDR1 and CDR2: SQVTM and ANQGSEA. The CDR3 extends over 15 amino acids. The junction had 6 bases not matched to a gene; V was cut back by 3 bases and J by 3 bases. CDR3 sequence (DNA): TGCAGCGTTGAGGAGCGGGGGGGTATAACAGATACGCAGTATTTT. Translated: CSVEERGGITDTQYF.

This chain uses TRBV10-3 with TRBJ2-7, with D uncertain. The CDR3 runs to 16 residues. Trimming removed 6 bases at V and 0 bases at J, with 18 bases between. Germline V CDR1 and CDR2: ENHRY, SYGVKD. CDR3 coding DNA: TGTGCCATCAGCCGAGATGAAGGAGTCCCCTCCTACGAGCAGTACTTC. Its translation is CAISRDEGVPSYEQYF.

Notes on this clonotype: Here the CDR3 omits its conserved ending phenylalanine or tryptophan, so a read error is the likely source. The CDR3 nucleotides read TGTGCCAGCAGCTACCAGCTGGCCGGGACCCCCGGGGACTACGAGCAGTACTCC. Protein: CASSYQLAGTPGDYEQYS. The rearrangement joins TRBV7-2 to TRBJ2-7; the D call may be TRBD1 or TRBD2 (5 bases each). The CDR3 has 18 residues. Per the germline V gene, CDR1 is SGHTA and CDR2 is FQGNSA. Trimming removed 4 bases from V and 3 bases from J, with 25 bases in between.

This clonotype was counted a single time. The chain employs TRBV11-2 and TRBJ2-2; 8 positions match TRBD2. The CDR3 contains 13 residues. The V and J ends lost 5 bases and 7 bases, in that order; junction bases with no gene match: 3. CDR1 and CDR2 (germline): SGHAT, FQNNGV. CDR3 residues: CASSPGGGGELFF. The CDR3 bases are TGTGCCAGCAGCCCCGGGGGGGGCGGGGAGCTGTTTTTT.

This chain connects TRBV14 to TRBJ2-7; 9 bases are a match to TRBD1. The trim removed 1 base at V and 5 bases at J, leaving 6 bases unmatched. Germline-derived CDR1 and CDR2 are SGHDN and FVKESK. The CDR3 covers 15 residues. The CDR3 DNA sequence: TGTGCCAGCAGCCAAGCGAGGACAGGGGTCCACGAGCAGTACTTC. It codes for CASSQARTGVHEQYF. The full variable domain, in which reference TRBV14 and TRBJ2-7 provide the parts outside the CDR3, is EAGVTQFPSHSVIEKGQTVTLRCDPISGHDNLYWYRRVMGKEIKFLLHFVKESKQDESGMPNNRFLAERTGGTYSTLKVQPAELEDSGVYFCASSQARTGVHEQYFGPGTRLTVT.

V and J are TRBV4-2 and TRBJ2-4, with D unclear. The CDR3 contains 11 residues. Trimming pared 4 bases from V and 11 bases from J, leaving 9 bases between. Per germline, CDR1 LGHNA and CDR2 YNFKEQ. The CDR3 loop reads CASSPPRVQYF. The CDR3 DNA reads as TGTGCCAGCAGCCCACCCCGGGTTCAGTACTTC.

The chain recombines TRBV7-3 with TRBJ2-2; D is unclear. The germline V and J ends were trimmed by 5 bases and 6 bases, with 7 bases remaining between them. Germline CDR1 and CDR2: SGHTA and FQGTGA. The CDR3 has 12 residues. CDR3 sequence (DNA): TGTGCCAGCAGCATCCGTCCCGGGGAGCTGTTTTTT. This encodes CASSIRPGELFF. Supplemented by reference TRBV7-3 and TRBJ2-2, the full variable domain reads GAGVSQTPSNKVTEKGKYVELRCDPISGHTALYWYRQSLGQGPEFLIYFQGTGAADDSGLPNDRFFAVRPEGSVSTLKIQRTERGDSAVYLCASSIRPGELFFGEGSRLTVL.

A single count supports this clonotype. CDR3 nucleotide sequence: TGTGCCAGCAGTGAGTGGGGACCCCAGCATTTT. It encodes CASSEWGPQHF. This sequence joins TRBV2 and TRBJ1-5, with D unresolved. Germline V gene lookup returns CDR1 SNHLY and CDR2 FYNNEI. V was pared by 3 bases and J by 10 bases, with 7 bases between. This CDR3 has 11 residues.

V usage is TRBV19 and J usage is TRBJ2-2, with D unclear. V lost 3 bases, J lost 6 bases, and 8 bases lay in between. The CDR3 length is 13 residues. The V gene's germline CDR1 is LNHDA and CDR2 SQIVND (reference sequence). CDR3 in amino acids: CASSIGLAGELFF. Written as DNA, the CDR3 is TGTGCCAGTAGTATCGGTCTGGCCGGGGAGCTGTTTTTT.

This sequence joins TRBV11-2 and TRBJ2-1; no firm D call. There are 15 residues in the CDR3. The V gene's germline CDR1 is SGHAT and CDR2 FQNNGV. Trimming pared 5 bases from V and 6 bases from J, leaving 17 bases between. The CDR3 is CASSHDSDGINEQFF. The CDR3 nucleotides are TGTGCCAGCAGCCACGACTCGGACGGAATCAATGAGCAGTTCTTC.

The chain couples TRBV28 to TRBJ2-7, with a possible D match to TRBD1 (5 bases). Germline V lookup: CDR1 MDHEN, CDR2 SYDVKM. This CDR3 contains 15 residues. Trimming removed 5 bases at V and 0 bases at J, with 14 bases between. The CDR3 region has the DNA TGTGCCAGCAGTACCCCGGCAGGGCGCTCCTACGAGCAGTACTTC. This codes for CASSTPAGRSYEQYF.

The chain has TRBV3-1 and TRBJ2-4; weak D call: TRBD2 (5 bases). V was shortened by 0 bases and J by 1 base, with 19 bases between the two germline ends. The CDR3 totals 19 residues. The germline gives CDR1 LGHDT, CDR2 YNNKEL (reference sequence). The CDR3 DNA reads TGTGCCAGCAGCCAAGATCCTCATTTAGGGAGTATGGCCAAAAACATTCAGTACTTC. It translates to CASSQDPHLGSMAKNIQYF.

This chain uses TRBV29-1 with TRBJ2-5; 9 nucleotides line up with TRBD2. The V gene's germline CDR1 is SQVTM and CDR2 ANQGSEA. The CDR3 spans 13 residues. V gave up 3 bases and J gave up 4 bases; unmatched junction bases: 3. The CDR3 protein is CSVDLAGVETQYF. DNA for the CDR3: TGCAGCGTTGACTTAGCGGGAGTAGAGACCCAGTACTTC.

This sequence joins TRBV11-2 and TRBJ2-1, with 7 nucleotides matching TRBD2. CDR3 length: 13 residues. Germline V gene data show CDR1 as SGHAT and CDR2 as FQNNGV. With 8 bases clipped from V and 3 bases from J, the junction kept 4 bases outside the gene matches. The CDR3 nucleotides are TGTGCCAGCTGGGCGGGGGACTACAATGAGCAGTTCTTC. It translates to CASWAGDYNEQFF.

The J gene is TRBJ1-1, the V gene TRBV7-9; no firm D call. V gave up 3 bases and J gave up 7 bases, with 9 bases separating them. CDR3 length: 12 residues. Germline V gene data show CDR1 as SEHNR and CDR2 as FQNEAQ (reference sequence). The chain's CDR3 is CASSFLGNEAFF. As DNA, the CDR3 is TGTGCCAGCAGCTTTCTCGGGAATGAAGCTTTCTTT.

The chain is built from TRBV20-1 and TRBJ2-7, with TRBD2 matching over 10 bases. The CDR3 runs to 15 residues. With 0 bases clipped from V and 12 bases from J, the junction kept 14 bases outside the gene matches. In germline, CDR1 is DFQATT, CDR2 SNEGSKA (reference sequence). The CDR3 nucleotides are TGCAGTGCTAGAGATAGGTTTAGCGGGAGGCAGTTAATGTACTTC. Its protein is CSARDRFSGRQLMYF.

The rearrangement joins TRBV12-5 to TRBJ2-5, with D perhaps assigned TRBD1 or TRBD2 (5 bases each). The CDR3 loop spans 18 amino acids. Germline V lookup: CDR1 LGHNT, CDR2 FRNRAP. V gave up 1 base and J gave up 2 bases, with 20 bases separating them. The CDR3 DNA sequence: TGTGCTAGTGGTTTGGCTCTCCCGAGGGGAGACCTTCAAGAGACCCAGTACTTC. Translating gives CASGLALPRGDLQETQYF.

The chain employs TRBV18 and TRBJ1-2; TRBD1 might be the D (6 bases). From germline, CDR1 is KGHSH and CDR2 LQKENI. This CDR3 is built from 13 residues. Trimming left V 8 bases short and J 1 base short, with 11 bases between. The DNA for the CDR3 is TGTGCCAGCGAGGACAGCAATAACTATGGCTACACCTTC. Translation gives CASEDSNNYGYTF.

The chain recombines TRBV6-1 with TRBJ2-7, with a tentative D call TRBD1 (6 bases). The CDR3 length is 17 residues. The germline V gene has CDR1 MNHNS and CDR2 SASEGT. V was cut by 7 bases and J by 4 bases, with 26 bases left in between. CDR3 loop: CASTLSAAGAKLYEQYF. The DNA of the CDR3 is TGTGCCAGCACCCTCTCAGCCGCAGGGGCTAAACTTTACGAGCAGTACTTC.

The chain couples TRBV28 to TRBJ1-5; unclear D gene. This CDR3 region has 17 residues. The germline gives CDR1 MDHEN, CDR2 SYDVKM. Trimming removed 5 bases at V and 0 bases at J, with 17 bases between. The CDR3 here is CASSPGEQAYSNQPQHF. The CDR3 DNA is TGTGCCAGCAGTCCCGGAGAGCAGGCATATAGCAATCAGCCCCAGCATTTT.